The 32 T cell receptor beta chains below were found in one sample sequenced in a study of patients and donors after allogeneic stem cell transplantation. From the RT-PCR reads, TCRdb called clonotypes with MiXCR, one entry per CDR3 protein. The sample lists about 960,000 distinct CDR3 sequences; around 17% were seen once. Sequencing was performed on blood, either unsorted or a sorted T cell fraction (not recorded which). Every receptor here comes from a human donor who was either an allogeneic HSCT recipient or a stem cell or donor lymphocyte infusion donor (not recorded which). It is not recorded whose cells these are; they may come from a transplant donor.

The CDR3 nucleotides are TGTGCCAGCCCGGCCCACACAACATCGACTACCTACGAGCAGTACTTC. Its translation is CASPAHTTSTTYEQYF. The rearrangement joins TRBV7-3 to TRBJ2-7; D is perhaps TRBD2 (5 bases). In germline, CDR1 is SGHTA, CDR2 FQGTGA. The CDR3 runs to 16 residues. The V gene lost 8 bases and the J gene lost 2 bases, with 22 bases spanning the gap. The complete variable domain, with remaining parts taken from reference TRBV7-3 and TRBJ2-7, reads GAGVSQTPSNKVTEKGKYVELRCDPISGHTALYWYRQSLGQGPEFLIYFQGTGAADDSGLPNDRFFAVRPEGSVSTLKIQRTERGDSAVYLCASPAHTTSTTYEQYFGPGTRLTVT.

The CDR3 region is CASSYAGTSGSTDTQYF. The CDR3 coding sequence is TGCGCCAGCAGTTACGCCGGGACTAGCGGTAGCACAGATACGCAGTATTTT. The chain is built from TRBV10-2 and TRBJ2-3, with 11 bases matching TRBD2. V lost 5 bases to trimming and J lost 0 bases; unmatched junction nucleotides: 7. Germline V gene data show CDR1 as WSHSY and CDR2 as SAAADI. This CDR3 contains 17 residues.

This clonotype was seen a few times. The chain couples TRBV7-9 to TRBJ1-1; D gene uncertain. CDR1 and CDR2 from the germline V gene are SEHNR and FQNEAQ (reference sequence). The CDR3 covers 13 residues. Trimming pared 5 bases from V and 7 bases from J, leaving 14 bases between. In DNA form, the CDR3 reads TGTGCCAGCAGCCCCCAAAGAAAGAGTGAAGCTTTCTTT. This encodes CASSPQRKSEAFF.

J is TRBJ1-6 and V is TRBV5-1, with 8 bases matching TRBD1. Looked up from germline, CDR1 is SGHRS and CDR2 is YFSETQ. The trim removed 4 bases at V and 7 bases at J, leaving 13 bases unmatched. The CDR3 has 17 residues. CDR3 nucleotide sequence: TGCGCCAGCAGCCTCCCTGGAGGGACAGGAACCAATTCACCCCTCCACTTT. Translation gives CASSLPGGTGTNSPLHF.

The CDR3 loop is CSARDQSVEQYF. In DNA form, the CDR3 reads TGCAGTGCCCGGGACCAATCGGTGGAGCAGTACTTC. The chain has TRBV20-1 and TRBJ2-7; D tentatively reads TRBD1 or TRBD2 (5 bases each). Looked up from germline, CDR1 is DFQATT and CDR2 is SNEGSKA (reference sequence). This CDR3 has 12 residues. V dropped 6 bases and J dropped 7 bases, with 16 bases sitting between them.

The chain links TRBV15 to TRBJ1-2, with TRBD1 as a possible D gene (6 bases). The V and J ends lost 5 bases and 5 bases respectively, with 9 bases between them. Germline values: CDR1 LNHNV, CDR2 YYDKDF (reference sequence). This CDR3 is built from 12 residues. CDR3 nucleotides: TGTGCCACCAGCCACAGGGAATATGGCTACACCTTC. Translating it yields CATSHREYGYTF.

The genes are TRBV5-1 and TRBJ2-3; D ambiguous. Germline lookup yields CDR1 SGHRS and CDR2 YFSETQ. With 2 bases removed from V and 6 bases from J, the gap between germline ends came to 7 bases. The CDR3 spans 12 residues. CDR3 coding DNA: TGCGCCAGCAGCTTTCAGGAGGATACGCAGTATTTT. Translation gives CASSFQEDTQYF.

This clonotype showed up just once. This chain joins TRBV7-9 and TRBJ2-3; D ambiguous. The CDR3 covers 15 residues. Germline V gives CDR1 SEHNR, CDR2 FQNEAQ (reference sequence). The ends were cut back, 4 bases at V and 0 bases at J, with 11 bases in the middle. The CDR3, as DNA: TGTGCCAGCAGCTCCCCCATGGAGAGCACAGATACGCAGTATTTT. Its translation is CASSSPMESTDTQYF.

DNA of the CDR3: TGTGCCAGCAGCTCAAGACTAGCGGGGGGCTACGAGCAGTACTTC. This gives the protein CASSSRLAGGYEQYF. The rearrangement uses TRBV13 and TRBJ2-7, with 13 bases fitting TRBD2. The germline gives CDR1 PRHDT, CDR2 FYEKMQ (reference sequence). The CDR3 is made up of 15 amino acids. Trimming removed 4 bases from V and 3 bases from J; junction bases left unmatched: 3.

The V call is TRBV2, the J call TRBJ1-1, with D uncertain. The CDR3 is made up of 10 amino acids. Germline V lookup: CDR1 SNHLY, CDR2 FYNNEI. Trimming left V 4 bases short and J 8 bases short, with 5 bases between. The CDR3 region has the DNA TGTGCCAGCAGTGTAGTCGAAGCTTTCTTT. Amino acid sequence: CASSVVEAFF. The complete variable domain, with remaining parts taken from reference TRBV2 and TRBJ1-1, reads EPEVTQTPSHQVTQMGQEVILRCVPISNHLYFYWYRQILGQKVEFLVSFYNNEISEKSEIFDDQFSVERPDGSNFTLKIRSTKLEDSAMYFCASSVVEAFFGQGTRLTVV.

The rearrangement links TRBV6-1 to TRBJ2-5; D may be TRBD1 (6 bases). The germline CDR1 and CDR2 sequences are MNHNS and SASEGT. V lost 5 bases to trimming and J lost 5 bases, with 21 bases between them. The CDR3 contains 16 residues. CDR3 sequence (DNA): TGTGCCAGCAGTCAACAACAGGGCTGGCAGGAGGAGACCCAGTACTTC. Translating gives CASSQQQGWQEETQYF.

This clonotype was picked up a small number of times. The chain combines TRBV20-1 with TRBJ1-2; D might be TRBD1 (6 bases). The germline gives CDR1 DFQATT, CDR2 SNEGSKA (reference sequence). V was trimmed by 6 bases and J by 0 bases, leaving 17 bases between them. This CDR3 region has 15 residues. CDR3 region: CSAVVGGGPNYGYTF. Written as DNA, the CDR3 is TGCAGTGCCGTTGTGGGAGGGGGGCCTAACTATGGCTACACCTTC.

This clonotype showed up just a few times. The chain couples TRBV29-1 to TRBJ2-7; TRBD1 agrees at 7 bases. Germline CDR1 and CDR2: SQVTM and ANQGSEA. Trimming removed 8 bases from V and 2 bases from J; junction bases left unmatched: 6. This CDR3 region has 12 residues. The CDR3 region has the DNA TGCAGCATACGGACAGGACCCTACGAGCAGTACTTC. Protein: CSIRTGPYEQYF.

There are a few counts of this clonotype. The CDR3 protein is CASSPPSPSNTGELFF. Written as DNA, the CDR3 is TGTGCCAGCAGCCCGCCTTCGCCATCGAACACCGGGGAGCTGTTTTTT. The rearrangement joins TRBV7-9 to TRBJ2-2; D unclear. Germline V lookup: CDR1 SEHNR, CDR2 FQNEAQ (reference sequence). The V end was cut by 5 bases, the J end by 0 bases, with 13 bases between. The CDR3 length is 16 residues. Using reference TRBV7-9 and TRBJ2-2 for the parts outside the CDR3, the full variable domain is DTGVSQNPRHKITKRGQNVTFRCDPISEHNRLYWYRQTLGQGPEFLTYFQNEAQLEKSRLLSDRFSAERPKGSFSTLEIQRTEQGDSAMYLCASSPPSPSNTGELFFGEGSRLTVL.

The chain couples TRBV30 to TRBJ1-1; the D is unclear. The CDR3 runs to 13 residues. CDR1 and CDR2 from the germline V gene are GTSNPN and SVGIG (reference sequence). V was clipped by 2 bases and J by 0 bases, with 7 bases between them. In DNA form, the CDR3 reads TGTGCCTGGAGTACCCGATTGAACACTGAAGCTTTCTTT. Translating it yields CAWSTRLNTEAFF.

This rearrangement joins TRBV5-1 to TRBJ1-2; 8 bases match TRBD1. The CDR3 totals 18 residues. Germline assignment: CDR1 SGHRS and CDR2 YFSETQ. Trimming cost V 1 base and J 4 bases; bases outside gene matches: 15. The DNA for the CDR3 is TGCGCCAGCAGCTTGATTCCGCTAGAACAGGGGGTGTCCTATGGCTACACCTTC. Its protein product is CASSLIPLEQGVSYGYTF.

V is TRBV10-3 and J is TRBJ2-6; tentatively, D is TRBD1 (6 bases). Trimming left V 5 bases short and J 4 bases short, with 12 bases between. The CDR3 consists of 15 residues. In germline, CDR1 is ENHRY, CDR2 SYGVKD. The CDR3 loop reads CAISSTGSGANVLTF. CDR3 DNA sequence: TGTGCCATCAGTTCAACAGGGTCCGGGGCCAACGTCCTGACTTTC.

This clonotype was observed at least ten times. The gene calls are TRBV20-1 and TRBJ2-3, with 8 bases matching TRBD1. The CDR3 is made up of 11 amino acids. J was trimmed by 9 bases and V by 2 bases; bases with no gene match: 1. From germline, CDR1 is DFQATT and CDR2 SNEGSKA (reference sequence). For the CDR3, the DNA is TGCAGTGCTAGACGACAGGGGACGCAGTATTTT. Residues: CSARRQGTQYF.

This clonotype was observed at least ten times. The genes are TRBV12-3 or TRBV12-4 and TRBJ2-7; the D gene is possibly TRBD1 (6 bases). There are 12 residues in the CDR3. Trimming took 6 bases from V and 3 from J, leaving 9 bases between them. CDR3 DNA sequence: TGTGCCAGCAGCTTACAGGGCTACGAGCAGTACTTC. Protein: CASSLQGYEQYF.

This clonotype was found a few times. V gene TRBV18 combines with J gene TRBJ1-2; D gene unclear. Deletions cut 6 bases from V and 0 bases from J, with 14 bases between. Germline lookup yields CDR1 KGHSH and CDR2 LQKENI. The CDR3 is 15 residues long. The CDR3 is CASSRGRGSNYGYTF. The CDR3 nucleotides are TGTGCCAGCTCCCGAGGCCGGGGTTCTAACTATGGCTACACCTTC.

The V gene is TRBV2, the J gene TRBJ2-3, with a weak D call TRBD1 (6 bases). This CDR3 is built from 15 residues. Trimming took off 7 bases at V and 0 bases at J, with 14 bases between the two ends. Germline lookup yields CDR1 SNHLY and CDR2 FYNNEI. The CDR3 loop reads CASTGHRQSTDTQYF. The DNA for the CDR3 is TGTGCCAGCACGGGACATCGGCAAAGCACAGATACGCAGTATTTT.

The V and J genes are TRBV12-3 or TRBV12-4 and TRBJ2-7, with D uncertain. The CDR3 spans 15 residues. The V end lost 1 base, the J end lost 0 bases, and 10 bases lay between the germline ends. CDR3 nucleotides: TGTGCCAGCAGTTTAGGACATACAATCTCCTACGAGCAGTACTTC. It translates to CASSLGHTISYEQYF.

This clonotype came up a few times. The CDR3, as DNA: TGCGCCAGCAGCCCCTGGACTCCCGCCAGTTACAATGAGCAGTTCTTC. It encodes CASSPWTPASYNEQFF. The chain carries TRBV5-1 and TRBJ2-1, with D tentatively TRBD2 (5 bases). This CDR3 contains 16 residues. V was cut by 4 bases and J by 4 bases, with 18 bases left in between. The germline gives CDR1 SGHRS, CDR2 YFSETQ.

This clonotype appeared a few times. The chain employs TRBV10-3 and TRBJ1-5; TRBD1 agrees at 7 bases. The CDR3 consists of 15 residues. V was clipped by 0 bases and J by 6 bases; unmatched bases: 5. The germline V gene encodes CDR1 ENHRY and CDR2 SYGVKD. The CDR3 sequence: CAISESRQGSQPQHF. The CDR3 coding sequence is TGTGCCATCAGTGAGTCCCGACAGGGAAGTCAGCCCCAGCATTTT.

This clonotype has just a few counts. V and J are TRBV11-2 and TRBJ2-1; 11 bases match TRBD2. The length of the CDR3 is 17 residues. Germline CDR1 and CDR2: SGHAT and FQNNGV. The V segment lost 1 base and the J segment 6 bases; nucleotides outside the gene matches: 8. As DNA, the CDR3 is TGTGCCAGCAGCTTAGTCAAACTAGCGGGAGTTAGCAATGAGCAGTTCTTC. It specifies CASSLVKLAGVSNEQFF. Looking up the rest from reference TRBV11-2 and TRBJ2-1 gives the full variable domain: EAGVAQSPRYKIIEKRQSVAFWCNPISGHATLYWYQQILGQGPKLLIQFQNNGVVDDSQLPKDRFSAERLKGVDSTLKIQPAKLEDSAVYLCASSLVKLAGVSNEQFFGPGTRLTVL.

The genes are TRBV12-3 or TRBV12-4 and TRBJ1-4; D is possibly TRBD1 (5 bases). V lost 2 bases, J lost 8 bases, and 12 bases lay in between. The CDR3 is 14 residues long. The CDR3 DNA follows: TGTGCCAGCAGTTTACCAGGGCTACGGGAAAAACTGTTTTTT. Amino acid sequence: CASSLPGLREKLFF.

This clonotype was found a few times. For the CDR3, the DNA is TGTGCCAGCAGCGCTTATCCTAGCGGGGGCTACAATGAGCAGTTCTTC. Translated, it gives CASSAYPSGGYNEQFF. V usage is TRBV6-1 and J usage is TRBJ2-1; 10 bases fit TRBD2. This CDR3 spans 16 amino acids. Trimming at V came to 6 bases and at J to 3 bases, leaving 8 bases not matched to a gene. The germline V gene has CDR1 MNHNS and CDR2 SASEGT.

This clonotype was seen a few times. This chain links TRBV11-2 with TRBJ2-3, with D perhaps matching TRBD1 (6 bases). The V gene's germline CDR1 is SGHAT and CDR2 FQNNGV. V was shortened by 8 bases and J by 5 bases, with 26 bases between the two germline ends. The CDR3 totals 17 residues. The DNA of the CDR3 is TGTGCCAGCTCGGAACTCGTAACCGGGACAATGGGAGATACGCAGTATTTT. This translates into CASSELVTGTMGDTQYF.

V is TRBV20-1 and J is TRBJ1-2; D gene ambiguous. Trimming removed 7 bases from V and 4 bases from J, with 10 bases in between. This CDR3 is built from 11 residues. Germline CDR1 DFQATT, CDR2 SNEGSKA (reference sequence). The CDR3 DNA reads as TGCAGTGTATCCGGAATCTATGGCTACACCTTC. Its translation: CSVSGIYGYTF.

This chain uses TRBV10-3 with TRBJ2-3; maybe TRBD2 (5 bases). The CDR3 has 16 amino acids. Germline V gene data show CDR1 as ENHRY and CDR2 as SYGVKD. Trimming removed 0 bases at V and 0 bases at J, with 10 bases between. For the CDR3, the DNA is TGTGCCATCAGTGAGTCGTTGGCGGGCAGCACAGATACGCAGTATTTT. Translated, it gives CAISESLAGSTDTQYF.

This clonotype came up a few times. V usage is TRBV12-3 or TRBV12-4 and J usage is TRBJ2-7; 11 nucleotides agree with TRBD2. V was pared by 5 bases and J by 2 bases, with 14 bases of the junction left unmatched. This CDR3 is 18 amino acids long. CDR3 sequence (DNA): TGTGCCAGCAGTCGGATGAACTCCCCTAGCGGGAGGCCCTACGAGCAGTACTTC. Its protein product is CASSRMNSPSGRPYEQYF.

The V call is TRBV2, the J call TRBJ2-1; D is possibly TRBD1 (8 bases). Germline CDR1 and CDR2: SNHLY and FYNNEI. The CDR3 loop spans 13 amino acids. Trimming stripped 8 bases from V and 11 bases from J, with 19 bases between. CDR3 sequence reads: CASPWTGRVQQFF. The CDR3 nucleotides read TGTGCCAGCCCTTGGACAGGGAGGGTCCAGCAGTTCTTC.